This T cell receptor (beta chain) is from a study of PD-L1 blockade in urothelial cancer. In the study overall: Patients went on atezolizumab in the mid-2010s, receiving 1,200 mg intravenously every 3 weeks. At 6 weeks and at 3 weeks (second dose) after treatment start, blood was analyzed. T cell content in blood samples showed a median of around 140,000.

Germline V gives CDR1 SGHRS, CDR2 YFSETQ. The CDR3 has 14 residues. V was clipped by 7 bases and J by 6 bases, with 16 bases between them. Repertoires were generated with immunoSEQ multiplex PCR, while TCRdb's copy carries only in-frame clones and drops some. The sample yields around 40,000 clones, roughly 78% seen once. Indicated time point: peripheral blood 6 weeks after treatment start. Sequencing used PBMCs, obtained around atezolizumab (anti-PD-L1) treatment. The chain combines TRBV5-1 with TRBJ2-2; a possible D gene is TRBD2 (6 bases). This TCR was recovered from a man in his 60s with urothelial cancer. CDR3 in amino acids: CASHSLGDSGELFF. The CDR3, as DNA: TGCGCCAGCCACAGTTTGGGGGACTCCGGGGAGCTGTTTTTT.